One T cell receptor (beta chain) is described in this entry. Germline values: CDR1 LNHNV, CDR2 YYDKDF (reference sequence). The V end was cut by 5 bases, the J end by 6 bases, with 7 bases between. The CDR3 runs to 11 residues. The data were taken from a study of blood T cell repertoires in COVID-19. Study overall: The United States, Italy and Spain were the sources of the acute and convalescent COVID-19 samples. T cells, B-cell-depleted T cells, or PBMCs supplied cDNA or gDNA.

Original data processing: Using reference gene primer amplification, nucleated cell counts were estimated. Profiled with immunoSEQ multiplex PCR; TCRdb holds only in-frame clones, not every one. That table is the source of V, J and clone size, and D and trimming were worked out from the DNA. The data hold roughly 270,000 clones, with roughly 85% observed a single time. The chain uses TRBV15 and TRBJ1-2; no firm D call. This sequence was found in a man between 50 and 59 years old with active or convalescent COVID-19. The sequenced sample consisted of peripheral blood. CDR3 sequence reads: CATSRGDGYTF. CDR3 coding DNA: TGTGCCACCAGCCGGGGTGATGGCTACACCTTC.